This T cell receptor beta chain was recorded in a study of T cells in women clearing cervical HPV infection. For this clone: The read falls 3 residues short of the CDR3 end, and the missing part is taken from the germline J gene.

immunoSEQ multiplex PCR used an average of around 1,200 ng genomic DNA. Profiled with immunoSEQ multiplex PCR; TCRdb holds only in-frame clones, not every one. Its clone listing holds fewer than 35,000 clones. Trimming took off 5 bases at V and 8 bases at J, with 10 bases between the two ends. Germline loops: CDR1 GTSNPN, CDR2 SVGIG (reference sequence). This CDR3 comprises 12 residues. The clonotype originates from a woman between 18 and 70 years old with a cervical HPV16 infection that either progressed to CIN3+ or cleared (not recorded which). Input material: blood buffy coat. J is TRBJ1-6 and V is TRBV30; weak D call: TRBD1 (6 bases). CDR3 sequence reads: CAWSAGDSPLHF. The covered CDR3 bases are TGTGCCTGGTCGGCAGGGGATTCACCC.